This T cell receptor beta chain emerged from a study of blood T cell repertoires in COVID-19. Whole-study context: The samples span acute and convalescent COVID-19 from the United States, Italy and Spain. Sources were T cells, B-cell-depleted T cells, or PBMCs; the material itself was cDNA or gDNA.

Source study methods: Reference gene primer amplification yielded estimated nucleated cell counts. TCRdb keeps only in-frame clones here, not all; method: immunoSEQ multiplex PCR. V and J calls and clone size are given by that table; D and trimming were obtained from the DNA. The sample has more than 300,000 clones, around four fifths seen once. CDR3 size: 12 residues. Between the trimmed V and J ends, which lost 4 bases and 5 bases, there was a span of 11 bases. Germline V lookup: CDR1 SQVTM, CDR2 ANQGSEA. The sequence was collected from a woman in her forties or fifties with acute or convalescent COVID-19. Sequenced input: peripheral blood. This chain connects TRBV29-1 to TRBJ1-2; D is perhaps TRBD1 (6 bases). In DNA form, the CDR3 reads TGCAGCGTTGGGCGGGGGGCGTATGGCTACACCTTC. This translates into CSVGRGAYGYTF.